This TCR beta chain was profiled in a study of blood T cell repertoires in COVID-19. Overall study context: Collection of acute and convalescent COVID-19 samples took place in the United States, Italy and Spain. Nucleic acid was either cDNA or gDNA, and it came from T cells, B-cell-depleted T cells, or PBMCs.

This CDR3 has 13 amino acids. The germline CDR1 and CDR2 sequences are KGHDR and SFDVKD. With 4 bases removed from V and 7 bases from J, the gap between germline ends came to 10 bases. In the original processing: Amplification of reference gene primers was used by the study to estimate nucleated cell counts. Sequencing was performed with immunoSEQ multiplex PCR; in TCRdb, only in-frame clones are kept and a portion is missing. V and J calls and clone size are as listed in that table; D and trimming were resolved from the DNA. Here the sample spans about 52,000 clones, 86% being singletons. This rearrangement joins TRBV24-1 to TRBJ1-5; no clear D gene. The specimen sequenced was peripheral blood. This TCR was recovered from an elderly woman with acute or convalescent COVID-19. CDR3 in amino acids: CATSDSTAQPQHF. In DNA, the CDR3 is TGTGCCACCAGTGACTCAACAGCCCAGCCCCAGCATTTT.